This T cell receptor beta chain was obtained from a study of T cell responses to AZD1222 COVID-19 vaccine (TCRdb year 2021). For the study in its entirety: A total of roughly 240 trial participants underwent TCR sequencing, of whom about 210 received two doses of AZD1222 and 26 received two doses of the MenACWY control vaccine. Trial participants were enrolled into age subgroups of 18-55, 56-69 and 70-plus years, which contained about 150, 27 and 61 TCR-sequenced participants, respectively. Results the study describes overall, beyond this receptor: CD4 TCRs associated with the vaccine covered the entire spike protein, and the dominant responses were in regions 160-218 and 743-854. Conclusions about previously exposed vaccinees are limited because only six or seven AZD1222 recipients were SARS-CoV-2 seropositive at baseline. In the small 56-69-year group, the increase in depth fell short of significance, most likely because of low power. After two AZD1222 doses, both the breadth and the depth of spike-specific TCRs were significantly higher than at day 0 and than in MenACWY recipients. Epitopes outside the regions mutated in the B.1.351 and B.1.1.7 variants were reportedly recognized by nearly half of the unique spike-specific TCRs. Participants were mostly white British, with more females than males. The authors suggested clonal diversity may have been underestimated. Because no day 14 peak-response samples were available, the repertoires could be characterized only after the peak T cell response.

Comments on this clone: The target of this receptor is not known. No much larger clonotype is one base removed from it; base qualities were not supplied.

The time point label, read with the paper, signifies: about 28 days (+/-7) after the second vaccine dose. Because spike-specific TCR depth and breadth did not differ between the two schedules, AZD1222 recipients who got a second dose at roughly 4 weeks were pooled with those who got a second dose at roughly 12 weeks. The vaccinee samples were drawn from two UK trials, COV001 and COV002, one of which was a single-blind randomized controlled phase 2/3 trial testing AZD1222 (ChAdOx1 nCoV-19) in healthy adults. For TCRbeta chain sequencing, PBMC samples from trial participants were taken at day 0 and at day 28 after the second dose. The CDR3 regions of human TCRbeta chains were analyzed by immunosequencing. Per the authors' processing: TCRs in the repertoires were matched against a reference library of SARS-CoV-2-specific TCRs that had been generated with the MIRA antigen-specificity platform. Breadth meant the fraction of unique TCRs that were SARS-CoV-2-associated, whereas depth meant the fraction of total T cells that were SARS-CoV-2-associated. Using the MIRA data, each spike-specific TCR was mapped to the spike region that the TCR reacts to and placed in a CD4 or CD8 class. Log10-transformed breadth and depth values were compared by one-way ANOVA with Sidak's multiple comparisons tests. Not all clones reach the TCRdb copy of this immuneACCESS table, which keeps in-frame sequences only. Checked studies attribute under half of the gap to unresolved V genes and leave the rest unexplained. V and J calls and clone size follow that table, whereas D and trimming were derived from the DNA. The sample has 180,000 or so clones on record, approximately 90% of them singletons. The ten largest make up approximately 1.2% of the sample.

V drops 6 bases and J drops 0 bases, leaving 15 bases in between. Looking up the germline V gene yields CDR1 MNHEY and CDR2 SVGAGI. The CDR3 starts with the cysteine, ends with the phenylalanine, and has 15 residues. This entry keeps only the CDR3 DNA: 45 bases, framed from base 1. The receptor chain draws on TRBV6-5 and TRBJ2-7; the D gene could be TRBD1 or TRBD2, each one agreeing over 6 bases. Sequences were derived from peripheral blood, sampled 28 days after the second AZD1222 dose. The source is an adult who received the AZD1222 COVID-19 vaccine. The nucleotides are TGTGCCAGCAGCCAACGGGGGCAGGGCTCCTACGAGCAGTACTTC. It encodes CASSQRGQGSYEQYF.